One and the same sample provided the 28 T cell receptor beta chains below, sequenced in a study of T cells in Graves' hyperthyroidism and ophthalmopathy. Amplification yielded TCR beta CDR3 regions, with RNA transcripts as the source. A set of HTBI primers served as the primers for a first-round RT-PCR of the TCR CDR3. TCRdb re-called the multiplex PCR reads with MiXCR, one entry per CDR3 protein. Of approximately 620,000 distinct CDR3 sequences listed, over 11% are singletons. Sample: blood. The receptors here all came from a woman in her twenties or thirties with Graves' hyperthyroidism that later progressed to Graves' ophthalmopathy.

This clonotype was seen at least ten times. The chain links TRBV7-9 to TRBJ1-4; no reliable D call. The CDR3 consists of 15 residues. Germline CDR1 reads SEHNR; CDR2 reads FQNEAQ (reference sequence). Trimming stripped 0 bases from V and 6 bases from J, with 11 bases between. The CDR3 DNA reads as TGTGCCAGCAGCTTAGCGTACGTACGGGATGAAAAACTGTTTTTT. It encodes CASSLAYVRDEKLFF.

This clonotype was counted between two and nine times. CDR3 in amino acids: CASSLMGNYEQYF. Written as DNA, the CDR3 is TGTGCCAGCAGTTTAATGGGAAACTACGAGCAGTACTTC. The rearrangement uses TRBV27 and TRBJ2-7; D unresolved. CDR1 is MNHEY, CDR2 SMNVEV, per germline (reference sequence). The CDR3 has 13 amino acids. Trimming cost V 2 bases and J 3 bases, with 8 bases left between them.

The chain carries TRBV20-1 and TRBJ1-1; 10 nucleotides line up with TRBD1. Germline trimming cut 3 bases from V and 6 bases from J; bases unmatched to any gene: 4. The CDR3 has 13 amino acids. Per germline, CDR1 DFQATT and CDR2 SNEGSKA (reference sequence). The CDR3 DNA reads TGCAGTGCTAGGTCCGGGACAGGGGCTGAAGCTTTCTTT. This gives the protein CSARSGTGAEAFF.

This clonotype came up many times. The J gene is TRBJ1-1, the V gene TRBV10-3; D is ambiguous. V was cut by 5 bases and J by 3 bases, with 13 bases left in between. In germline, CDR1 is ENHRY, CDR2 SYGVKD. The CDR3 runs 14 residues. The CDR3 here is CAISRREADTEAFF. CDR3 nucleotides: TGTGCCATCAGTCGGCGAGAGGCGGACACTGAAGCTTTCTTT.

This clonotype was recorded at least ten times. The J gene is TRBJ2-3, the V gene TRBV3-1; D gene unclear. CDR1 and CDR2 (germline): LGHDT, YNNKEL (reference sequence). The CDR3 is 13 amino acids. Deletions cut 4 bases from V and 3 bases from J, with 8 bases between. The CDR3 DNA reads TGTGCCAGCAGCCGCATGGGGACAGATACGCAGTATTTT. Its translation: CASSRMGTDTQYF.

The CDR3 reads CASTIGQGNTIYF. In DNA form, the CDR3 reads TGTGCCAGCACCATAGGACAAGGAAACACCATATATTTT. This chain joins TRBV6-1 and TRBJ1-3; perhaps TRBD1 as D (5 bases). This CDR3 region has 13 residues. Trimming shortened V by 7 bases and J by 4 bases, and 11 bases separated the two germline ends. Germline V gene lookup returns CDR1 MNHNS and CDR2 SASEGT.

This sequence joins TRBV4-1 and TRBJ2-5; 9 bases are a match to TRBD2. V gave up 4 bases and J gave up 1 base; unmatched junction bases: 7. The CDR3 runs 16 residues. Germline-derived CDR1 and CDR2 are MGHRA and YSYEKL. CDR3: CASSLGTSPIQETQYF. The DNA of the CDR3 is TGCGCCAGCAGCCTGGGGACTAGCCCAATCCAAGAGACCCAGTACTTC.

The chain has TRBV3-1 and TRBJ1-1, with D tentatively TRBD1 (6 bases). This CDR3 has 15 amino acids. Germline V CDR1 and CDR2: LGHDT, YNNKEL (reference sequence). The ends were cut back, 5 bases at V and 6 bases at J, with 19 bases in the middle. The CDR3 spells CASSTAHHREPEAFF. The CDR3 region has the DNA TGTGCCAGCAGCACAGCACATCACAGGGAGCCTGAAGCTTTCTTT. The full variable domain, its missing parts supplied by reference TRBV3-1 and TRBJ1-1, is DTAVSQTPKYLVTQMGNDKSIKCEQNLGHDTMYWYKQDSKKFLKIMFSYNNKELIINETVPNRFSPKSPDKAHLNLHINSLELGDSAVYFCASSTAHHREPEAFFGQGTRLTVV.

This clonotype was recorded at least ten times. The V gene is TRBV7-9, the J gene TRBJ2-7; 7 nucleotides match TRBD2. After removal of 3 bases from V and 5 bases from J, the junction contained 4 bases not matched to a gene. Germline-derived CDR1 and CDR2 are SEHNR and FQNEAQ (reference sequence). The CDR3 length is 13 residues. The CDR3 protein is CASSFPGGNEQYF. For the CDR3, the DNA is TGTGCCAGCAGCTTCCCGGGAGGCAACGAGCAGTACTTC.

This clonotype was counted only a few times. The genes are TRBV25-1 and TRBJ1-2, with D possibly matching TRBD1 (5 bases). Germline assignment: CDR1 MGHDK and CDR2 SYGVNS. The CDR3 runs to 14 residues. Trimming shortened V by 4 bases and J by 0 bases, and 9 bases separated the two germline ends. The CDR3 DNA sequence: TGTGCCAGCAGTGGGGGCGGGGCTAACTATGGCTACACCTTC. The encoded protein is CASSGGGANYGYTF.

This clonotype appeared many times. V usage is TRBV6-5 and J usage is TRBJ1-5; possibly TRBD1 for D (6 bases). The ends were cut back, 6 bases at V and 6 bases at J, with 15 bases in the middle. This CDR3 has 14 residues. Germline CDR1 is MNHEY and CDR2 is SVGAGI. CDR3 residues: CASRPDRLGQPQHF. DNA for the CDR3: TGTGCCAGCAGACCTGACAGGTTAGGTCAGCCCCAGCATTTT.

This clonotype was found many times. This chain uses TRBV7-2 with TRBJ1-2; 7 bases match TRBD1. Germline assignment: CDR1 SGHTA and CDR2 FQGNSA. CDR3 length equals 15 residues. After removal of 2 bases from V and 6 bases from J, the junction contained 9 bases not matched to a gene. As DNA, the CDR3 is TGTGCCAGCAGCTTACAGGCAGGGGGTGGCCATGGCTACACCTTC. It translates to CASSLQAGGGHGYTF.

V and J are TRBV5-6 and TRBJ1-2; a weak D match, TRBD1 (5 bases). This CDR3 has 13 amino acids. The V gene's germline CDR1 is SGHDT and CDR2 YYEEEE. Trimming pared 4 bases from V and 13 bases from J, leaving 20 bases between. The CDR3 loop is CASSGTRAFASTF. The CDR3 DNA sequence: TGTGCCAGCAGCGGGACCCGAGCCTTTGCCTCCACCTTC.

This clonotype was seen at least ten times. This rearrangement joins TRBV11-2 to TRBJ1-2; D remains unclear. V was pared by 0 bases and J by 8 bases, with 10 bases between. Germline assignment: CDR1 SGHAT and CDR2 FQNNGV. The CDR3 consists of 13 residues. Written as DNA, the CDR3 is TGTGCCAGCAGCTTAGATGCTCTTAGAGGCTACACCTTC. Translation: CASSLDALRGYTF.

The chain couples TRBV2 to TRBJ2-5, with TRBD2 matching 11 bases. The CDR3 sequence is 16 residues long. The J segment lost 1 base and the V segment lost 3 bases, leaving 4 bases of the junction unmatched. Germline lookup yields CDR1 SNHLY and CDR2 FYNNEI. The CDR3, as DNA: TGTGCCAGCAGTGATACTAGCGGGAGTTCCCAAGAGACCCAGTACTTC. Translating it yields CASSDTSGSSQETQYF.

This clonotype was seen many times. The chain has TRBV30 and TRBJ1-1; D remains ambiguous. The CDR3 consists of 13 residues. Trimming pared 3 bases from V and 1 base from J, leaving 9 bases between. CDR1 and CDR2 (germline): GTSNPN, SVGIG (reference sequence). The CDR3, as DNA: TGTGCCTGGAGCAGGCTTTCGAACACTGAAGCTTTCTTT. As protein: CAWSRLSNTEAFF.

This clonotype was counted at least ten times. The V gene is TRBV24-1, the J gene TRBJ2-3; TRBD2 matches at 13 bases. CDR3 length equals 16 residues. Trimming took 4 bases from V and 6 from J; bases not matched to a gene: 6. Per the germline V gene, CDR1 is KGHDR and CDR2 is SFDVKD. As DNA, the CDR3 is TGTGCCACCAGTGACAGACTAGCGGGAGGTGTCGATACGCAGTATTTT. Protein: CATSDRLAGGVDTQYF.

The rearrangement links TRBV6-2 or TRBV6-3 to TRBJ1-2; D perhaps matches TRBD1 (6 bases). Trimming took off 6 bases at V and 4 bases at J, with 18 bases between the two ends. Germline-derived CDR1 and CDR2 are MNHEY and SVGEGT. This CDR3 region has 15 residues. The CDR3 sequence: CASRPYASGAYGYTF. The DNA of the CDR3 is TGTGCCAGCAGGCCTTACGCTTCGGGGGCCTATGGCTACACCTTC.

This clonotype was recorded at least ten times. The rearrangement links TRBV3-1 to TRBJ1-1; a possible D gene is TRBD1 (6 bases). V was shortened by 3 bases and J by 4 bases, with 12 bases between the two germline ends. The CDR3 sequence is 14 residues long. Germline values: CDR1 LGHDT, CDR2 YNNKEL (reference sequence). CDR3 bases: TGTGCCAGCAGCCAGGAGGACAGTATCACTGAAGCTTTCTTT. Translating gives CASSQEDSITEAFF. The entire variable domain, with the rest obtained from reference TRBV3-1 and TRBJ1-1, is as follows: DTAVSQTPKYLVTQMGNDKSIKCEQNLGHDTMYWYKQDSKKFLKIMFSYNNKELIINETVPNRFSPKSPDKAHLNLHINSLELGDSAVYFCASSQEDSITEAFFGQGTRLTVV.

The table lists this clonotype with many counts. The chain joins TRBV6-1 to TRBJ1-1; D is possibly TRBD1 (5 bases). The CDR3 contains 13 residues. CDR1 is MNHNS, CDR2 SASEGT, per germline. The V and J ends lost 4 bases and 8 bases respectively, with 14 bases between them. The CDR3 bases are TGTGCCAGCAGTGCCCCCGGGACTAACGAAGCTTTCTTT. Protein sequence: CASSAPGTNEAFF.

This clonotype showed up many times. V gene TRBV6-1 combines with J gene TRBJ2-7, with 8 bases aligning to TRBD1. This CDR3 is 13 amino acids long. J lost 5 bases, V lost 4 bases, and 4 bases had no gene match. Germline CDR1 MNHNS, CDR2 SASEGT. The CDR3 spells CASSATGVDEQYF. For the CDR3, the DNA is TGTGCCAGCAGTGCGACAGGGGTTGACGAGCAGTACTTC.

At least ten counts were recorded for this clonotype. The J gene is TRBJ2-5, the V gene TRBV11-3; the D gene is possibly TRBD1 (5 bases). Germline CDR1 SGHNT, CDR2 YENEEA. Trimming pared 4 bases from V and 5 bases from J, leaving 11 bases between. CDR3 length: 13 residues. CDR3 DNA: TGTGCCAGCAGCTGGGGCCCAGGGGAGACCCAGTACTTC. Protein: CASSWGPGETQYF.

Notes on this clonotype: Since a much larger clone is just one base distant, this may be a read error. The chain is built from TRBV14 and TRBJ2-7; TRBD2 agrees at 12 bases. CDR1 SGHDN and CDR2 FVKESK come from the germline V gene. There are 16 residues in the CDR3. Written as DNA, the CDR3 is TGTGCCAGCAGCAGACTTCTAGCGGGAGGGTTATACGAGCATTACTTC. This codes for CASSRLLAGGLYEHYF.

This clonotype showed up many times. The genes are TRBV12-3 or TRBV12-4 and TRBJ1-1, with a weak D call TRBD1 (5 bases). Trimming removed 8 bases at V and 2 bases at J, with 18 bases between. This CDR3 has 15 amino acids. The CDR3 nucleotides are TGTGCCAGCGGTCTCTGGACCCAGGGAAACACTGAAGCTTTCTTT. Translation: CASGLWTQGNTEAFF.

Comment on this clonotype: One junction end does not reproduce the germline sequence, and a read error may be involved. V and J are TRBV3-1 and TRBJ2-3; 12 bases are shared with TRBD2. CDR1 LGHDT and CDR2 YNNKEL come from the germline V gene (reference sequence). The CDR3 has 16 amino acids. The CDR3: CAGSRGTSGSTDTQYF. In DNA form, the CDR3 reads TGTGCCGGCAGCCGCGGGACTAGCGGGAGCACAGATACGCAGTATTTT.

There are many counts of this clonotype. The rearrangement uses TRBV25-1 and TRBJ2-1; the match to TRBD2 covers 13 bases. This CDR3 spans 20 amino acids. V lost 4 bases, J lost 2 bases, and 14 bases stayed unmatched. CDR1 is MGHDK, CDR2 SYGVNS, per germline. Here the CDR3 DNA reads TGTGCCAGCAGTGGATCACCGGGACTAGCGGGATGGTCCCCCTACAATGAGCAGTTCTTC. It translates to CASSGSPGLAGWSPYNEQFF.

This clonotype turned up a few times. The gene calls are TRBV12-3 or TRBV12-4 and TRBJ2-7; D possibly corresponds to TRBD2 (5 bases). The CDR3 sequence is 14 residues long. Trimming took off 3 bases at V and 2 bases at J, with 11 bases between the two ends. CDR3 loop: CASSFGGGAYEQYF. The CDR3 DNA is TGTGCCAGCAGTTTCGGAGGTGGGGCCTACGAGCAGTACTTC.

Only a few counts were recorded for this clonotype. The chain recombines TRBV4-1 with TRBJ1-1; D not resolved. Between the trimmed V and J ends, which lost 4 bases and 3 bases, there was a span of 15 bases. Per the germline V gene, CDR1 is MGHRA and CDR2 is YSYEKL. The CDR3 consists of 15 residues. The CDR3 region is CASSPGENGDTEAFF. Here the CDR3 DNA reads TGCGCCAGCAGCCCCGGGGAAAACGGGGACACTGAAGCTTTCTTT.